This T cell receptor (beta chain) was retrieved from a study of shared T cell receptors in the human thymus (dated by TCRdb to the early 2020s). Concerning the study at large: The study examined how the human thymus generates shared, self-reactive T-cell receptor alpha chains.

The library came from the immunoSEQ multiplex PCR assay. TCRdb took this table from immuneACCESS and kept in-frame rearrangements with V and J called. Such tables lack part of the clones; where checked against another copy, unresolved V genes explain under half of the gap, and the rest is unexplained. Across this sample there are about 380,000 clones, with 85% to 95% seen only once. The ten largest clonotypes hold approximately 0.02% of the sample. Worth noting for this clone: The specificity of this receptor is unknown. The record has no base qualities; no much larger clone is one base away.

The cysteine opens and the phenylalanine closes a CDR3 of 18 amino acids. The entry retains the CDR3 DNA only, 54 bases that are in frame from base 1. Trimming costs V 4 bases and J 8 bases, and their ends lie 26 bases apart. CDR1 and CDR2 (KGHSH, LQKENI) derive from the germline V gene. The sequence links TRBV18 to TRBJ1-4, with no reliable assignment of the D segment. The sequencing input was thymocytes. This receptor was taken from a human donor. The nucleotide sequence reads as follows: TGTGCCAGCTCACTGAACCCCGGGGTGGGCCGGGTGAAGGAAAAACTGTTTTTT. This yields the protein CASSLNPGVGRVKEKLFF. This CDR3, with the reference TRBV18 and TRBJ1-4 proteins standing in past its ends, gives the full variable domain NAGVMQNPRHLVRRRGQEARLRCSPMKGHSHVYWYRQLPEEGLKFMVYLQKENIIDESGMPKERFSAEFPKEGPSILRIQQVVRGDSAAYFCASSLNPGVGRVKEKLFFGSGTQLSVL.